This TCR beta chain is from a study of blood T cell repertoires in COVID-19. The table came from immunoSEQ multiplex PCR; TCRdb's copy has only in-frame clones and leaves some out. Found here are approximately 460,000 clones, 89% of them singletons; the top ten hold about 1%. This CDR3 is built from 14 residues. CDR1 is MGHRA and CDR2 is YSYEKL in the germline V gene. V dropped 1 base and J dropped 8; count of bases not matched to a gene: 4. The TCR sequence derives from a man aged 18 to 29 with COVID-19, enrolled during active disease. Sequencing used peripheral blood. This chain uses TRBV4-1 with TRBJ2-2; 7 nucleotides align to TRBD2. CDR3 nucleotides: TGCGCCAGCAGCCAAGTTGGGAGGGAGGGGGAGCTGTTTTTT. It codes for CASSQVGREGELFF.